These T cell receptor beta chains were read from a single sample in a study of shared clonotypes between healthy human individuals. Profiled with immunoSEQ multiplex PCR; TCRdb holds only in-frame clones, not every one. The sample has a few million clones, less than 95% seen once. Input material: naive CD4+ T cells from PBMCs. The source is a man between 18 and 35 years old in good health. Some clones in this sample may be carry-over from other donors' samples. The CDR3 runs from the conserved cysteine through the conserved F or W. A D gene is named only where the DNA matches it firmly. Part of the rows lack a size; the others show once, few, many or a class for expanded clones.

TGTGCCAGCAGTGAAACCGGGGAGTCCCCTAACTATGGCTACACCTTC	CASSETGESPNYGYTF	16	TRBV2	NA	NA	TRBJ1-2
TGTGCCAGCAGCGCGGCATCCGGGACTAGCGGGTACGAGCAGTACTTC	CASSAASGTSGYEQYF	16	TRBV5-4	TRBD2	NA	TRBJ2-7
TGTGCCAGCAGCCGGGCAGGGGGGCCCCAGGAGCAGTACTTC	CASSRAGGPQEQYF	14	TRBV25-1	NA	NA	TRBJ2-7
TGTGCCAGTAGCCCACCCACCGGGACAGGAGGCTCCTACAATGAGCAGTTCTTC	CASSPPTGTGGSYNEQFF	18	TRBV19	TRBD1	NA	TRBJ2-1
TGTGCCAGCAGTGTTAGGGGGGGCAACACTGAAGCTTTCTTT	CASSVRGGNTEAFF	14	TRBV2	NA	NA	TRBJ1-1
TGTGCCAGCTCACCACGAATCGCTAACACTGAAGCTTTCTTT	CASSPRIANTEAFF	14	TRBV18	NA	few	TRBJ1-1
TGTGCCAGCTCATCGTCGACAGTCTATGGCTACACCTTC	CASSSSTVYGYTF	13	TRBV18	NA	NA	TRBJ1-2
TGCAGCGTTGAAGATCGTGACGGGAGCTCCTACAATGAGCAGTTCTTC	CSVEDRDGSSYNEQFF	16	TRBV29-1	NA	NA	TRBJ2-1
TGTGCCAGCAACGTAAAATTCTCTCGTGGGGAAGCTTTCTTT	CASNVKFSRGEAFF	14	TRBV7-2	NA	NA	TRBJ1-1
TGCGCCAGCAGCGACCCCAGGACAGGGGAGACCACCATATATTTT	CASSDPRTGETTIYF	15	TRBV5-1	TRBD1	NA	TRBJ1-3